This T cell receptor beta chain stems from a study of CD8+ T cells in alopecia areata. It was cDNA, reverse transcribed from extracted RNA, that served as the sequencing template. Here immunoSEQ multiplex PCR was the method, and the copy in TCRdb shows in-frame clones only, minus some. The table includes some 120,000 clones, about 57% detected once. A few counts support this clone. The CDR3 is 15 amino acids. The V end lost 5 bases, the J end lost 0 bases, and 12 bases lay between the germline ends. Germline CDR1 and CDR2: SEHNR and FQNEAQ (reference sequence). This clonotype was sampled from a human donor with alopecia areata. The V gene is TRBV7-9, the J gene TRBJ2-3, with no clear D. Sequences were derived from CD4+ T cells sorted from blood, sampled at week 0. The DNA for the CDR3 is TGTGCCAGCAGCCTTACATCCGTAAGCACAGATACGCAGTATTTT. This gives the protein CASSLTSVSTDTQYF. Drawing the rest from reference TRBV7-9 and TRBJ2-3, the complete variable domain is DTGVSQNPRHKITKRGQNVTFRCDPISEHNRLYWYRQTLGQGPEFLTYFQNEAQLEKSRLLSDRFSAERPKGSFSTLEIQRTEQGDSAMYLCASSLTSVSTDTQYFGPGTRLTVL.